This entry is about one T cell receptor (beta chain). Its antigen target is currently unknown. No qualities accompany the bases; no much larger clone lies one base away. Another Seattle source contributed samples from volunteer blood donors who had recovered from COVID-19. Each collaborating institution followed its own protocols to collect whole blood in K2EDTA tubes. For TCRbeta analysis, collaborators shipped samples in one of three forms: frozen whole blood, isolated PBMCs, or DNA extracted from either of those sample types. TCRbeta CDR3 regions were amplified from genomic DNA using the immunoSEQ Assay, a bias-controlled multiplex PCR. From the authors' description of their analysis: Within the assay, amplification of reference gene primers was used to estimate how many nucleated cells each sample contained. To quantify the absolute abundance of each unique TCRbeta CDR3 rearrangement, sequence reads were collapsed and filtered. For each sample, productive Simpson clonality was calculated as the square root of Simpson's diversity index across productive rearrangements. Here the immuneACCESS table is served through TCRdb, limited to in-frame sequences with V and J called. Missing clones are a known gap in these copies; in checked studies unresolved V genes cover under half, and the rest lacks a known reason. From that table come the V and J calls and clone size; the DNA was used to work out D and trimming. This sample gives about 310,000 clones in total; 70% to 90% of them show up just once. The ten largest account for approximately 8% of the sample.

This record belongs to a study of blood T cell repertoires in COVID-19 (dated by TCRdb to the early 2020s). In the study overall: Samples from collaborators originated in the United States, Italy and Spain and spanned both the acute and convalescent phases of COVID-19. The repertoires were released in a freely available public database intended as a resource for research on the immune response to SARS-CoV-2. The material from the prospective study consisted of cDNA or gDNA derived from T cells, B-cell-depleted T cells, or PBMCs. Where available, HLA class I and class II types were obtained from metadata supplied by the sample provider rather than from assay-based typing. The sample metadata nearly always contained a de-identified subject ID, COVID-19 status, age in years and sex. Samples were obtained from the ongoing ImmuneRACE study (first 160 participants) and from 1,200 or so subjects provided by 6 global collaborators. Deeply sampled blood TCRbeta repertoires from subjects exposed to, actively infected with, or recovered from COVID-19 were included in the dataset. Here is what the overall study found, with its caveats: The amount of clinical and demographic metadata varied by source and participant and was provided uncurated.

V is pared back by 3 bases and J by 6 bases, with 11 bases lying between the germline termini. The germline V gene provides CDR1 KGHSH and CDR2 LQKENI. The CDR3 goes from the cysteine to the phenylalanine over 14 residues. Only the CDR3 portion is preserved as DNA: 42 bases, with reading frame beginning at the first base. Specimen: peripheral blood. The chain is encoded by TRBV18 joined to TRBJ2-2; there is no confident call for the D gene. The TCR sequence derives from a woman aged 45-65 years who had recovered from COVID-19. The CDR3 region reads CASSPSFLPGELFF. The sequenced DNA is TGTGCCAGCTCACCTAGTTTTTTGCCCGGGGAGCTGTTTTTT.